This T cell receptor (beta chain) came from a study of cytomegalovirus exposure and HLA in healthy donors. Study-level points and caveats: Productive rates of about 87% or about 30% were seen for most TCR beta V segments in an earlier analysis.

Points on this clone: Its antigen is undetermined.

Germline CDR1 is SGHNT and CDR2 is YYREEE (reference sequence). The V and J ends lost 4 bases and 2 bases, in that order; junction bases with no gene match: 4. The CDR3 covers 15 residues. Primers included in the PCR were 60 Vbeta and 13 Jbeta primers. Assay used: immunoSEQ multiplex PCR; TCRdb lists only in-frame clones, some missing. The sample consists of fewer than 200,000 clones, around 78% of them appearing once. This TCR was sampled from a female donor in good health and CMV-seronegative. The sequenced sample was PBMCs. The chain recombines TRBV5-4 with TRBJ2-5; 11 nucleotides agree with TRBD2. CDR3 sequence: CASSAGLAVQETQYF. Here the CDR3 DNA reads TGTGCCAGCAGCGCGGGACTAGCGGTTCAAGAGACCCAGTACTTC. Looking up the rest from reference TRBV5-4 and TRBJ2-5 gives the full variable domain: ETGVTQSPTHLIKTRGQQVTLRCSSQSGHNTVSWYQQALGQGPQFIFQYYREEENGRGNFPPRFSGLQFPNYSSELNVNALELDDSALYLCASSAGLAVQETQYFGPGTRLLVL.